This T cell receptor (beta chain) emerged from a study of cytomegalovirus exposure and HLA in healthy donors. The study's findings and limits: While the bulk of TCR sequences proved rare, some public TCRs turned up in many donors.

V was trimmed by 6 bases and J by 5 bases, leaving 16 bases between them. The CDR3 length is 14 residues. Looked up from germline, CDR1 is MDHEN and CDR2 is SYDVKM. This clone occurred once. What it binds is not known. Researchers ran the PCR with 60 Vbeta and 13 Jbeta primers. Measured with immunoSEQ multiplex PCR; TCRdb has only the in-frame clones, and not every one. The repertoire includes about 100,000 clones, 82% of them detected once, and roughly 2.6% sits in the top ten. The sequenced material came from PBMCs. The gene calls are TRBV28 and TRBJ1-2, with D possibly TRBD1 on 5 matching bases. This TCR came from a man aged 30-40 years in good health and CMV-seropositive. CDR3: CASSNSRDWYGYTF. The CDR3 DNA is TGTGCCAGCAGCAATAGCCGGGACTGGTATGGCTACACCTTC.